The clone carrying this TCR beta chain was seen only a few times. The antigen is not known. This record belongs to a study of CD8 T cells in ankylosing spondylitis. Study-level results: CD8+ by phenotype, disease-linked clones were relatively rare in peripheral blood. There were earlier reports of some motif variants in reactive arthritis synovial fluid and blood. Within matched ankylosing spondylitis synovial fluid, disease-linked clones were reportedly significantly enriched. Blood from ankylosing spondylitis patients appeared to carry a characteristic roughly 8-variant TCR beta motif.

The CDR3 consists of 13 residues. V was cut by 0 bases and J by 8 bases, with 11 bases left in between. From germline, CDR1 is DFQATT and CDR2 SNEGSKA (reference sequence). The TCR beta libraries were generated through quantitative 5'-RACE incorporating molecular barcodes. TCRdb used MiXCR to reprocess the 5' RACE reads, holding one entry per CDR3 protein. The sample includes 750,000 to 850,000 distinct CDR3 sequences, roughly 10% of them seen just once. The TCR sequence derives from a male donor with ankylosing spondylitis. V gene TRBV20-1 combines with J gene TRBJ2-1; D is ambiguous. The sequenced sample was blood, either unsorted or a sorted T cell fraction (not recorded which). The CDR3: CSARDRNSDEQFF. The DNA of the CDR3 is TGCAGTGCTAGAGATAGAAATTCGGATGAGCAGTTCTTC.